This T cell receptor beta chain is drawn from a study of blood T cell repertoires in COVID-19. Study as a whole: PBMCs, B-cell-depleted T cells, or T cells were the source of the cDNA or gDNA that made up the material.

In this sample, this clone turned up once. Researchers sorted participants into cohorts using their self-reported clinical history. Assay used: immunoSEQ multiplex PCR; TCRdb lists only in-frame clones, some missing. The table shows around 290,000 clones, with more than 75% occurring only once. The CDR3 totals 19 residues. V was trimmed by 0 bases and J by 2 bases, leaving 22 bases between them. Germline V lookup: CDR1 SGDLS, CDR2 YYNGEE. The TCR sequence derives from a woman between 18 and 30 years old who had recovered from COVID-19. Sequencing was carried out using PBMCs or T cells enriched from blood (not recorded which). The gene calls are TRBV9 and TRBJ2-3; D is perhaps TRBD1 (5 bases). CDR3 sequence reads: CASSVDPLWGNDFTDTQYF. The CDR3 DNA reads TGTGCCAGCAGCGTAGACCCCCTTTGGGGCAACGATTTCACAGATACGCAGTATTTT. Looking up the rest from reference TRBV9 and TRBJ2-3 gives the full variable domain: DSGVTQTPKHLITATGQRVTLRCSPRSGDLSVYWYQQSLDQGLQFLIQYYNGEERAKGNILERFSAQQFPDLHSELNLSSLELGDSALYFCASSVDPLWGNDFTDTQYFGPGTRLTVL.